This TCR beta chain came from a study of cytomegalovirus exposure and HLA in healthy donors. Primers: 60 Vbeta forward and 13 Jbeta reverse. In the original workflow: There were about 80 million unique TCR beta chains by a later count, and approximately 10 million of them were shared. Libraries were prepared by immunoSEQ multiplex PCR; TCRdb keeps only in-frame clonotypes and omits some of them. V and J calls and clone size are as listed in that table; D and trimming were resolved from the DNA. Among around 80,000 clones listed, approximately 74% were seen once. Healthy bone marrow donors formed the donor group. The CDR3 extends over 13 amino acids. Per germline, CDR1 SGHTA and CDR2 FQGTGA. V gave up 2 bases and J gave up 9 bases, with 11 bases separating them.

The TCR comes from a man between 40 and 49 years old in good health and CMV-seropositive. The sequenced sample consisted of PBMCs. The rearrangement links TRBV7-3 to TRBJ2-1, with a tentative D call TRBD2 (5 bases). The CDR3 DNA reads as TGTGCCAGCAGCTTATCTGAACTAGGTGAGCAGTTCTTC. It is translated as CASSLSELGEQFF.